This T cell receptor (beta chain) was captured by sequencing in a study of control samples from healthy donors and cancer patients. The method was immunoSEQ multiplex PCR; TCRdb's version includes in-frame clones alone and lacks a portion of them. The profile shows approximately 210,000 clones, around 93% of them singletons. The sequenced sample consisted of blood. The receptor was derived from a man younger than 45 in good health.

CDR3 nucleotides: TGTGCCAGCAGCCCAGGGGGCGTAAACACTGAAGCTTTCTTT. Amino acids: CASSPGGVNTEAFF. The J gene is TRBJ1-1, the V gene TRBV7-6; 8 nucleotides align to TRBD1. CDR1 and CDR2 from the germline V gene are SGHVS and FNYEAQ. The CDR3 covers 14 residues. The J segment lost 2 bases and the V segment lost 5 bases, leaving 4 bases of the junction unmatched.